The 17 T cell receptor beta chains listed next were all sequenced from one sample in a study of cytomegalovirus exposure and HLA in healthy donors. The PCR employed 60 Vbeta primers together with 13 Jbeta primers. Using immunoSEQ multiplex PCR, the repertoire was profiled, and TCRdb retains in-frame clones only, with some absent. The table shows under 45,000 clones, with about 60% occurring only once. The source material was PBMCs. The receptors were sampled from a human donor in good health.

This chain links TRBV9 with TRBJ2-5, with D possibly TRBD2 on 6 matching bases. The germline V and J ends were trimmed by 2 bases and 5 bases, with 13 bases remaining between them. The CDR3 totals 14 residues. Germline-derived CDR1 and CDR2 are SGDLS and YYNGEE. The CDR3 loop reads CASSVSGGLETQYF. The CDR3 DNA follows: TGTGCCAGCAGCGTTTCTGGGGGGTTGGAGACCCAGTACTTC.

The chain couples TRBV6-5 to TRBJ2-7; D might be TRBD2 (6 bases). Germline-derived CDR1 and CDR2 are MNHEY and SVGAGI. V gave up 6 bases and J gave up 5 bases, with 14 bases separating them. This CDR3 is 13 amino acids long. CDR3 amino acids: CASSGLTRDEQYF. In nucleotides, the CDR3 is TGTGCCAGCAGCGGACTAACACGGGACGAGCAGTACTTC.

The chain carries TRBV7-6 and TRBJ2-1; 9 nucleotides align to TRBD2. Germline V gene lookup returns CDR1 SGHVS and CDR2 FNYEAQ. The junction had 5 bases not matched to a gene; V was cut back by 3 bases and J by 8 bases. This CDR3 has 14 residues. The CDR3 sequence is CASSFGTSWDEQFF. CDR3 DNA: TGTGCCAGCAGCTTTGGGACTAGCTGGGATGAGCAGTTCTTC.

The chain employs TRBV19 and TRBJ2-7, with D possibly being TRBD1 (5 bases). The V gene lost 3 bases and the J gene lost 0 bases, with 6 bases spanning the gap. Germline CDR1 reads LNHDA; CDR2 reads SQIVND (reference sequence). The CDR3 covers 13 residues. CDR3 coding DNA: TGTGCCAGTAGTATGCAGGGCTCCTACGAGCAGTACTTC. It codes for CASSMQGSYEQYF.

This clone was seen only once. The rearrangement uses TRBV6-5 and TRBJ2-5, with D maybe TRBD1 (5 bases). The V end lost 6 bases, the J end lost 5 bases, and 13 bases lay between the germline ends. Germline CDR1 is MNHEY and CDR2 is SVGAGI. This CDR3 has 13 amino acids. CDR3 protein: CASRRRQYETQYF. In nucleotides, the CDR3 is TGTGCCAGCAGACGGAGACAGTACGAGACCCAGTACTTC.

The chain is built from TRBV2 and TRBJ2-7; 7 bases are a match to TRBD1. Losses at the gene ends were 11 bases for V and 0 bases for J; bases not matched to a gene: 10. From germline, CDR1 is SNHLY and CDR2 FYNNEI. There are 14 residues in the CDR3. The CDR3 spells CAGDPQGTSYEQYF. The CDR3 DNA follows: TGTGCCGGTGATCCACAGGGGACCTCCTACGAGCAGTACTTC. Full variable domain (outside the CDR3, taken from reference TRBV2 and TRBJ2-7): EPEVTQTPSHQVTQMGQEVILRCVPISNHLYFYWYRQILGQKVEFLVSFYNNEISEKSEIFDDQFSVERPDGSNFTLKIRSTKLEDSAMYFCAGDPQGTSYEQYFGPGTRLTVT.

V usage is TRBV4-3 and J usage is TRBJ2-6; no firm D call. Trimming took off 0 bases at V and 4 bases at J, with 7 bases between the two ends. This CDR3 has 15 residues. Germline V gene data show CDR1 as LGHNA and CDR2 as YSLEER. CDR3 protein: CASSQDLAGANVLTF. CDR3 in DNA: TGCGCCAGCAGCCAAGACCTGGCAGGGGCCAACGTCCTGACTTTC.

The chain joins TRBV2 to TRBJ1-2, with TRBD1 matching over 7 bases. J gave up 5 bases and V 6 bases, and 9 bases lay outside the gene matches. The length of the CDR3 is 14 residues. The germline V gene encodes CDR1 SNHLY and CDR2 FYNNEI. This CDR3 is CASRTTGTAYGYTF. Written as DNA, the CDR3 is TGTGCCAGCAGGACTACCGGGACAGCGTATGGCTACACCTTC.

This rearrangement joins TRBV6-6 to TRBJ2-3; 7 bases map to TRBD1. Germline CDR1 MNHNY, CDR2 SVGAGI (reference sequence). With V trimmed by 8 bases and J by 0 bases, 8 bases remained unmatched. There are 15 residues in the CDR3. CDR3 sequence reads: CASGLDRASTDTQYF. In nucleotides, the CDR3 is TGTGCCAGCGGATTAGACAGGGCTAGCACAGATACGCAGTATTTT.

The chain links TRBV2 to TRBJ2-2; the match to TRBD1 covers 7 bases. The CDR3 loop spans 15 amino acids. Trimming at V came to 4 bases and at J to 4 bases, leaving 6 bases not matched to a gene. Germline-derived CDR1 and CDR2 are SNHLY and FYNNEI. The DNA of the CDR3 is TGTGCCAGCAGTGTCCTACAGGGGCCCACCGGGGAGCTGTTTTTT. Amino acids: CASSVLQGPTGELFF. Full variable domain (remainder filled in from reference TRBV2 and TRBJ2-2): EPEVTQTPSHQVTQMGQEVILRCVPISNHLYFYWYRQILGQKVEFLVSFYNNEISEKSEIFDDQFSVERPDGSNFTLKIRSTKLEDSAMYFCASSVLQGPTGELFFGEGSRLTVL.

The chain recombines TRBV5-1 with TRBJ2-2, with 12 positions matching TRBD2. CDR1 SGHRS and CDR2 YFSETQ come from the germline V gene. The CDR3 runs 17 residues. Trimming took 1 base from V and 5 from J; bases not matched to a gene: 6. CDR3 in amino acids: CASSLPLAGGRTGELFF. In DNA form, the CDR3 reads TGCGCCAGCAGCTTGCCACTAGCGGGGGGAAGGACCGGGGAGCTGTTTTTT.

In DNA form, the CDR3 reads TGCGCCAGCAGCCGAAGCCGGACAGGGGGCGCATCTGGGGCCAACGTCCTGACTTTC. This codes for CASSRSRTGGASGANVLTF. The chain couples TRBV4-1 to TRBJ2-6; TRBD1 agrees at 11 bases. Trimming removed 4 bases from V and 1 base from J; junction bases left unmatched: 9. CDR3 length: 19 residues. The V gene's germline CDR1 is MGHRA and CDR2 YSYEKL.

This chain uses TRBV10-2 with TRBJ1-2, with 7 bases fitting TRBD1. This CDR3 is 13 amino acids long. The germline V gene encodes CDR1 WSHSY and CDR2 SAAADI. V shed 8 bases and J 7 bases; nucleotides not matched to a gene: 10. In DNA form, the CDR3 reads TGCGCCAGCGCCCGTACAGGGGTTAGTGGCTACACCTTC. It encodes CASARTGVSGYTF.

J is TRBJ2-5 and V is TRBV27; D is unclear. The CDR3 has 13 residues. The germline V gene encodes CDR1 MNHEY and CDR2 SMNVEV (reference sequence). Trimming stripped 7 bases from V and 7 bases from J, with 16 bases between. The CDR3 protein is CASTNWATGTQYF. In DNA form, the CDR3 reads TGTGCCAGCACCAATTGGGCCACCGGGACCCAGTACTTC.

The chain employs TRBV2 and TRBJ1-2, with D possibly matching TRBD1 (5 bases). Trimming cost V 9 bases and J 4 bases, with 12 bases left between them. This CDR3 spans 12 amino acids. CDR1 and CDR2 from the germline V gene are SNHLY and FYNNEI. In DNA form, the CDR3 reads TGTGCCAGTACCGCAGGGTTCTATGGCTACACCTTC. Translated: CASTAGFYGYTF.

V is TRBV7-9 and J is TRBJ1-5; TRBD1 is a possible D gene (5 bases). This CDR3 is built from 17 residues. The V end lost 5 bases, the J end lost 2 bases, and 19 bases lay between the germline ends. Germline CDR1 is SEHNR and CDR2 is FQNEAQ (reference sequence). CDR3 sequence reads: CASSGGGAGSGNQPQHF. The CDR3 DNA reads as TGTGCCAGCAGCGGCGGTGGGGCAGGGTCAGGCAATCAGCCCCAGCATTTT.

This clone was counted a few times. The rearrangement uses TRBV5-1 and TRBJ2-1; D is perhaps TRBD1 (6 bases). Germline V gene sequence: CDR1 SGHRS, CDR2 YFSETQ. This CDR3 region has 14 residues. The V end was cut by 0 bases, the J end by 10 bases, with 14 bases between. CDR3 nucleotides: TGCGCCAGCAGCTTGGCGTTTTTGGGACACGAGCAGTTCTTC. Protein: CASSLAFLGHEQFF.